What follows are 25 T cell receptor beta chains derived from one specimen sequenced in a study of cytotoxic CD8 clonotypes in ibrutinib-treated CLL. The data were produced by immunoSEQ multiplex PCR, yet TCRdb's version contains in-frame clones alone and is incomplete. The sample carries around 130,000 clones, approximately 81% recorded once. The starting material was PBMCs, obtained after 24 months of ibrutinib treatment. The receptors were gathered from a human donor with chronic lymphocytic leukemia.

This chain joins TRBV10-1 and TRBJ2-3, with no clear D. V gave up 4 bases and J gave up 0 bases, with 14 bases separating them. Per germline, CDR1 WNHNN and CDR2 SYGVQD (reference sequence). The length of the CDR3 is 16 residues. The CDR3 region has the DNA TGCGCCAGCAGTGGTCGCGAACCTTCTAGCACAGATACGCAGTATTTT. As protein: CASSGREPSSTDTQYF.

The chain carries TRBV5-6 and TRBJ2-1; TRBD2 matches at 13 bases. The CDR3 is 17 amino acids. Looked up from germline, CDR1 is SGHDT and CDR2 is YYEEEE. With 0 bases clipped from V and 6 bases from J, the junction kept 6 bases outside the gene matches. This CDR3 is CASSLGLAGGSSNEQFF. The CDR3 DNA follows: TGTGCCAGCAGCTTGGGACTAGCGGGGGGCAGTAGCAATGAGCAGTTCTTC.

The chain couples TRBV5-5 to TRBJ2-7; D is undetermined. The CDR3 totals 15 residues. V shed 0 bases and J shed 4 bases, with 14 bases lying between them. The germline CDR1 and CDR2 sequences are SGHKS and YYEKEE (reference sequence). CDR3 DNA sequence: TGTGCCAGCAGCTTGGACAGCGTAGTAAATTACGAGCAGTACTTC. Translated, it gives CASSLDSVVNYEQYF.

This chain joins TRBV27 and TRBJ2-7; D uncertain. Trimming left V 4 bases short and J 8 bases short, with 15 bases between. Per germline, CDR1 MNHEY and CDR2 SMNVEV (reference sequence). The CDR3 contains 13 residues. The CDR3 bases are TGTGCCAGCAGTTCGCCCGCAGCCACCAAGCAGTACTTC. Amino acids: CASSSPAATKQYF.

This clone showed up just a few times. The V gene is TRBV2, the J gene TRBJ2-1; unclear D gene. CDR1 is SNHLY and CDR2 is FYNNEI in the germline V gene. V gave up 6 bases and J gave up 5 bases, with 5 bases separating them. The CDR3 has 11 amino acids. CDR3: CASSDDNEQFF. The CDR3 DNA sequence: TGTGCCAGCAGCGATGACAATGAGCAGTTCTTC.

V usage is TRBV6-5 and J usage is TRBJ1-2; D remains unclear. V shed 6 bases and J shed 6 bases, with 17 bases lying between them. The CDR3 covers 14 residues. Germline CDR1 and CDR2: MNHEY and SVGAGI. The CDR3 coding sequence is TGTGCCAGCAGCCGCCCGGGGTGGGCGAATGGCTACACCTTC. This codes for CASSRPGWANGYTF.

This chain connects TRBV19 to TRBJ2-7, with 7 bases fitting TRBD1. The V and J ends lost 8 bases and 3 bases, in that order; junction bases with no gene match: 7. CDR1 and CDR2 (germline): LNHDA, SQIVND (reference sequence). The CDR3 runs to 13 residues. The DNA for the CDR3 is TGTGCCAGTTCTAAGGGACAGATCTACGAGCAGTACTTC. Amino acid sequence: CASSKGQIYEQYF.

The rearrangement links TRBV10-3 to TRBJ2-7; D gene ambiguous. V lost 0 bases and J lost 3, with 9 bases in between. Germline values: CDR1 ENHRY, CDR2 SYGVKD. The CDR3 runs 14 residues. The CDR3 region is CAISESIQNYEQYF. Here the CDR3 DNA reads TGTGCCATCAGTGAGTCGATACAGAACTACGAGCAGTACTTC.

The chain combines TRBV4-3 with TRBJ1-1; TRBD1 might be the D (6 bases). The CDR3 consists of 16 residues. Germline CDR1 LGHNA, CDR2 YSLEER. V was cut by 0 bases and J by 0 bases, with 11 bases left in between. CDR3: CASSQDRGGVNTEAFF. The DNA for the CDR3 is TGCGCCAGCAGCCAAGATAGGGGGGGCGTGAACACTGAAGCTTTCTTT.

The rearrangement links TRBV19 to TRBJ2-3, with D maybe TRBD2 (6 bases). The germline gives CDR1 LNHDA, CDR2 SQIVND (reference sequence). CDR3 length: 13 residues. V was shortened by 9 bases and J by 2 bases, with 12 bases between the two germline ends. The CDR3 is CASRDSYTDTQYF. The CDR3 DNA reads as TGTGCCAGCAGGGACTCCTACACAGATACGCAGTATTTT.

This clone was seen just once. The rearrangement links TRBV7-3 to TRBJ2-1; D perhaps matches TRBD1 (6 bases). Germline loops: CDR1 SGHTA, CDR2 FQGTGA. The CDR3 totals 15 residues. V lost 5 bases and J lost 1, with 12 bases in between. DNA of the CDR3: TGTGCCAGCAGCCCGGCACAGGGATCCTACAATGAGCAGTTCTTC. Translated: CASSPAQGSYNEQFF.

The chain links TRBV28 to TRBJ2-1; 11 bases agree with TRBD2. CDR1 and CDR2 (germline): MDHEN, SYDVKM. The V segment lost 5 bases and the J segment 6 bases; nucleotides outside the gene matches: 6. This CDR3 contains 15 residues. The CDR3 DNA reads as TGTGCCAGCAGTCACCGACTAGCGGGGCCCAATGAGCAGTTCTTC. It encodes CASSHRLAGPNEQFF.

This chain links TRBV30 with TRBJ2-7; TRBD2 matches at 12 bases. Germline V lookup: CDR1 GTSNPN, CDR2 SVGIG (reference sequence). This CDR3 is 15 amino acids long. V shed 0 bases, J shed 5 bases, and the junction held 5 bases outside the gene matches. In DNA, the CDR3 is TGTGCCTGGAGTGTAAAACTAGCGGGGGGTCACGAGCAGTACTTC. Protein sequence: CAWSVKLAGGHEQYF.

This chain connects TRBV30 to TRBJ1-3, with D tentatively TRBD1 (5 bases). The V end was cut by 2 bases, the J end by 3 bases, with 17 bases between. CDR3 length: 16 amino acids. Germline V lookup: CDR1 GTSNPN, CDR2 SVGIG (reference sequence). DNA of the CDR3: TGTGCCTGGAGTCCAACGCGGGGGTTGAGTGGAAACACCATATATTTT. Translation: CAWSPTRGLSGNTIYF.

The CDR3: CASSLARGFANTGELFF. The DNA for the CDR3 is TGTGCCAGCAGCTTAGCGCGAGGGTTCGCGAACACCGGGGAGCTGTTTTTT. V usage is TRBV7-2 and J usage is TRBJ2-2, with a possible D match to TRBD2 (5 bases). V was cut by 0 bases and J by 0 bases, with 11 bases left in between. CDR3 length equals 17 residues. The germline gives CDR1 SGHTA, CDR2 FQGNSA.

The V and J genes are TRBV20-1 and TRBJ1-2; D is undetermined. Germline V CDR1 and CDR2: DFQATT, SNEGSKA (reference sequence). The CDR3 is 11 amino acids. The CDR3 sequence is CTTTPLDGYTF. The CDR3 nucleotides are TGCACTACGACACCCTTGGATGGCTACACCTTC.

This clone was observed a handful of times. The chain carries TRBV5-1 and TRBJ1-6, with TRBD1 matching over 9 bases. V gave up 4 bases and J gave up 7 bases; unmatched junction bases: 3. Germline assignment: CDR1 SGHRS and CDR2 YFSETQ. CDR3 length equals 14 residues. The DNA of the CDR3 is TGCGCCAGCAGCCCAGGACAGGGGAATTCACCCCTCCACTTT. Translated: CASSPGQGNSPLHF.

The chain uses TRBV9 and TRBJ2-3; no clear D gene. CDR1 and CDR2 from the germline V gene are SGDLS and YYNGEE. This CDR3 spans 13 amino acids. V was pared by 0 bases and J by 5 bases, with 7 bases between. CDR3 residues: CASSVDRQDTQYF. For the CDR3, the DNA is TGTGCCAGCAGCGTAGACCGCCAAGATACGCAGTATTTT.

The chain couples TRBV27 to TRBJ2-5; D perhaps matches TRBD2 (5 bases). Trimming pared 4 bases from V and 7 bases from J, leaving 22 bases between. This CDR3 contains 16 residues. Germline V gene data show CDR1 as MNHEY and CDR2 as SMNVEV (reference sequence). CDR3 nucleotides: TGTGCCAGCAGTTCGCGGACTGGCCGCAAGTGGGGGACCCAGTACTTC. It encodes CASSSRTGRKWGTQYF.

The V gene is TRBV19, the J gene TRBJ1-1; D might be TRBD1 (5 bases). The CDR3 is made up of 14 amino acids. Trimming pared 6 bases from V and 3 bases from J, leaving 14 bases between. Germline CDR1 and CDR2: LNHDA and SQIVND (reference sequence). CDR3 in amino acids: CASSHDLGDTEAFF. CDR3 coding DNA: TGTGCCAGTAGCCACGATTTAGGGGACACTGAAGCTTTCTTT.

The chain employs TRBV6-6 and TRBJ1-3; maybe TRBD1 (5 bases). CDR1 and CDR2 (germline): MNHNY, SVGAGI (reference sequence). CDR3 length equals 13 residues. V lost 2 bases to trimming and J lost 7 bases, with 9 bases between them. DNA for the CDR3: TGTGCCAGCAGTTACCGAGAGGGGAACACCATATATTTT. The encoded protein is CASSYREGNTIYF.

V is TRBV15 and J is TRBJ2-3, with 8 bases lining up with TRBD2. Germline lookup yields CDR1 LNHNV and CDR2 YYDKDF (reference sequence). The CDR3 is 19 residues long. V lost 1 base to trimming and J lost 0 bases; unmatched junction nucleotides: 12. In DNA, the CDR3 is TGTGCCACCAGCAGAGTTAGGCCTCACTCTAGCGGGAGCACAGATACGCAGTATTTT. It yields the protein CATSRVRPHSSGSTDTQYF.

This clone was seen repeatedly, ten times or more. The chain employs TRBV7-9 and TRBJ2-2, with D uncertain. Germline CDR1 and CDR2: SEHNR and FQNEAQ (reference sequence). This CDR3 has 12 amino acids. The V gene lost 4 bases and the J gene lost 8 bases, with 8 bases spanning the gap. The CDR3: CASSSRIGELFF. Here the CDR3 DNA reads TGTGCCAGCAGCTCTCGTATTGGGGAGCTGTTTTTT. Full variable domain (missing parts from reference TRBV7-9 and TRBJ2-2): DTGVSQNPRHKITKRGQNVTFRCDPISEHNRLYWYRQTLGQGPEFLTYFQNEAQLEKSRLLSDRFSAERPKGSFSTLEIQRTEQGDSAMYLCASSSRIGELFFGEGSRLTVL.

The gene calls are TRBV9 and TRBJ2-1, with D possibly being TRBD1 (5 bases). The CDR3 is made up of 14 amino acids. Germline-derived CDR1 and CDR2 are SGDLS and YYNGEE. Trimming took off 4 bases at V and 5 bases at J, with 13 bases between the two ends. The CDR3 loop is CASSYRTTNNEQFF. The CDR3 bases are TGTGCCAGCAGCTACCGGACAACGAACAATGAGCAGTTCTTC.

This rearrangement joins TRBV20-1 to TRBJ2-2, with unresolved D. The V and J ends lost 3 bases and 7 bases respectively, with 6 bases between them. Germline V lookup: CDR1 DFQATT, CDR2 SNEGSKA (reference sequence). There are 11 residues in the CDR3. The DNA for the CDR3 is TGCAGTGCTAGTCTGGTCGGGGAGCTGTTTTTT. This translates into CSASLVGELFF.